This entry concerns a single T cell receptor (beta chain). One end of the junction fails to match germline, which may point to a read error. The source of the sample is a study of blood T cell repertoires in COVID-19. About the study: Sources were T cells, B-cell-depleted T cells, or PBMCs; the material itself was cDNA or gDNA.

CDR3 length equals 11 residues. The germline V gene has CDR1 MNHNY and CDR2 SVGAGI (reference sequence). Method: immunoSEQ multiplex PCR; TCRdb's copy keeps in-frame clones and lacks some. Altogether 170,000 or so clones are present, around 83% being singletons, with the ten largest covering about 1.5%. Sequencing was carried out using peripheral blood. The sequence derives from a human donor in a cohort sampled during active COVID-19. The chain joins TRBV6-6 to TRBJ2-7, with no clear D. CDR3 sequence: CASSSERNAHF. The CDR3 nucleotides are TGTGCCAGCAGTTCCGAGCGCAACGCCCACTTC.